What follows are 8 T cell receptor beta chains derived from one specimen sequenced in a study of blood T cells in healthy people across ages. The authors ran a second PCR of 7 to 11 cycles using a sample-barcoded 5' primer and a J-beta primer mix. TCRdb reprocessed the 5' RACE reads with MiXCR, giving one entry per CDR3 protein. The table lists more than 1,400,000 distinct CDR3 sequences, roughly 40% of them singletons. Specimen: blood. The receptors come from a woman between 18 and 29 years old in good health.

This clonotype came up a few times. The rearrangement joins TRBV4-1 to TRBJ2-5; tentatively, D is TRBD2 (6 bases). This CDR3 contains 18 residues. V was trimmed by 1 base and J by 5 bases, leaving 23 bases between them. CDR1 and CDR2 from the germline V gene are MGHRA and YSYEKL. CDR3 sequence reads: CASSQASNGRGGGETQYF. As DNA, the CDR3 is TGCGCCAGCAGCCAAGCGTCAAATGGAAGGGGAGGCGGGGAGACCCAGTACTTC.

V and J are TRBV6-1 and TRBJ2-3; D possibly corresponds to TRBD2 (7 bases). Germline V lookup: CDR1 MNHNS, CDR2 SASEGT. The CDR3 covers 13 residues. The V end lost 11 bases, the J end lost 2 bases, and 14 bases lay between the germline ends. CDR3 sequence (DNA): TGTGCCGGAGGGGGGGTAACCACAGATACGCAGTATTTT. This translates into CAGGGVTTDTQYF.

For the CDR3, the DNA is TGTGCCAGCAGTTTACATACGGTCGATCATGAAGGGGCCGATTCACCCCTCCACTTT. Protein: CASSLHTVDHEGADSPLHF. This chain connects TRBV12-3 or TRBV12-4 to TRBJ1-6; possible D gene TRBD1, 5 bases. Trimming took off 2 bases at V and 8 bases at J, with 25 bases between the two ends. CDR3 length: 19 amino acids.

The chain uses TRBV20-1 and TRBJ1-5; D possibly corresponds to TRBD1 (5 bases). Trimming removed 5 bases at V and 3 bases at J, with 11 bases between. The CDR3 has 13 amino acids. CDR1 DFQATT and CDR2 SNEGSKA come from the germline V gene (reference sequence). CDR3 nucleotide sequence: TGCAGTGCTGAGGGGCAGGACAATCAGCCCCAGCATTTT. Its protein is CSAEGQDNQPQHF.

This rearrangement joins TRBV20-1 to TRBJ2-3; D ambiguous. V lost 0 bases, J lost 0 bases, and 10 bases lay in between. Germline V gives CDR1 DFQATT, CDR2 SNEGSKA (reference sequence). This CDR3 contains 15 residues. The DNA for the CDR3 is TGCAGTGCTAGAGATACAGCGACTAGCACAGATACGCAGTATTTT. Encoded protein: CSARDTATSTDTQYF.

The table lists this clonotype with a few counts. The V call is TRBV3-1, the J call TRBJ1-2; the D gene is possibly TRBD1 (5 bases). Per the germline V gene, CDR1 is LGHDT and CDR2 is YNNKEL (reference sequence). With 1 base removed from V and 2 bases from J, the gap between germline ends came to 11 bases. This CDR3 is built from 15 residues. Written as DNA, the CDR3 is TGTGCCAGCAGCCAAGCGGGGGGTTTCAACTATGGCTACACCTTC. Translating it yields CASSQAGGFNYGYTF.

V and J are TRBV28 and TRBJ2-1; 8 positions match TRBD1. V lost 5 bases to trimming and J lost 10 bases; unmatched junction nucleotides: 10. CDR1 and CDR2 from the germline V gene are MDHEN and SYDVKM. This CDR3 spans 14 amino acids. The CDR3 region has the DNA TGTGCCAGCAGTCCTCGACAGGGGCGATGGGAGCAGTTCTTC. This translates into CASSPRQGRWEQFF.

This clonotype was observed a handful of times. The rearrangement uses TRBV6-5 and TRBJ2-1; tentative D call: TRBD2 (6 bases). Germline V gives CDR1 MNHEY, CDR2 SVGAGI. The CDR3 length is 14 residues. Trimming removed 2 bases from V and 3 bases from J, with 8 bases in between. CDR3 nucleotides: TGTGCCAGCAGTTACGGGGGGAACTACAATGAGCAGTTCTTC. Its protein product is CASSYGGNYNEQFF.